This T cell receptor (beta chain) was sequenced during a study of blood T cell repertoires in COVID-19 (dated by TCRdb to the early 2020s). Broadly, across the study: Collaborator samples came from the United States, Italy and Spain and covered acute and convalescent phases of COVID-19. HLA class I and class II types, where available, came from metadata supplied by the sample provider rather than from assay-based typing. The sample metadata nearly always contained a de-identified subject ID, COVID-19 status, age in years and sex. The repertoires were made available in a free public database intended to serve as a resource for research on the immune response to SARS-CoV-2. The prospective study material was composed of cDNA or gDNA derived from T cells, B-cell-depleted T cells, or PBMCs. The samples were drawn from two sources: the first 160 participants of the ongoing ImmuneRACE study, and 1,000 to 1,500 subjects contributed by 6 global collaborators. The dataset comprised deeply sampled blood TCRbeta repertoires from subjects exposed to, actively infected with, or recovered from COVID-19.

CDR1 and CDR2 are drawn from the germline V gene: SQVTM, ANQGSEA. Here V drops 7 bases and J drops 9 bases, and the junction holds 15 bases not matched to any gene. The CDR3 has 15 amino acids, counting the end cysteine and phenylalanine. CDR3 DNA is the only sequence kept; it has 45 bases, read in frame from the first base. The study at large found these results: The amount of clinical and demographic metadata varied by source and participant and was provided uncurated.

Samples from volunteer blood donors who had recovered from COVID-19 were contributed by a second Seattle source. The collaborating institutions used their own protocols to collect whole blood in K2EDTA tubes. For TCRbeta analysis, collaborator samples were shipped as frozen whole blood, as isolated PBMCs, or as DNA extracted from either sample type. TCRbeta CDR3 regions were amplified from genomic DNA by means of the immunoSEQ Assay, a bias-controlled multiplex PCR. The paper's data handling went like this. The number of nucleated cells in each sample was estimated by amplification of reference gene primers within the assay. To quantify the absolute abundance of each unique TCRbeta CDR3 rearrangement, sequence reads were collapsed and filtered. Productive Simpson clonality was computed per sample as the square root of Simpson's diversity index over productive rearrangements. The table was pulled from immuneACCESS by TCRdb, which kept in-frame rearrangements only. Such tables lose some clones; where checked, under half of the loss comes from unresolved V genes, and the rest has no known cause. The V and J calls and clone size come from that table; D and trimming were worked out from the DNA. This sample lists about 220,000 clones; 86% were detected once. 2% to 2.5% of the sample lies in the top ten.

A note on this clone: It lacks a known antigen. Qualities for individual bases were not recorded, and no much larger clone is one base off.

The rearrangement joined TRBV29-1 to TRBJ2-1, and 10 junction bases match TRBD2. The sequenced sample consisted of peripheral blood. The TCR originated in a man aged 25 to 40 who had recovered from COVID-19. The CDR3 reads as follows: CSAERASGGPGEQFF. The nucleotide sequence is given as TGCAGCGCCGAGAGGGCTAGCGGGGGCCCGGGTGAGCAGTTCTTC.